Presented here are 4 T cell receptor beta chains from one specimen sequenced in a study of T-cell reconstitution after alpha-beta-depleted transplantation in children. Unique molecular identifiers were incorporated into the prepared TCRbeta library. TCRdb itself ran the PCR reads through MiXCR, one entry per CDR3 protein. The table records fewer than 200,000 distinct CDR3 sequences, around 7% of them present only once. Source: PBMCs from the stem cell graft donor, taken from the stem cell graft. The origin of the receptors is a human donor who donated a stem cell graft to a child with Wiskott-Aldrich syndrome.

V usage is TRBV3-1 and J usage is TRBJ2-7, with a tentative D call TRBD1 (6 bases). This CDR3 has 14 amino acids. CDR1 is LGHDT and CDR2 is YNNKEL in the germline V gene (reference sequence). V lost 4 bases and J 3 bases, leaving 13 bases between the germline ends. DNA for the CDR3: TGTGCCAGCAGCCTACAGGGTTATGGCTACGAGCAGTACTTC. The encoded protein is CASSLQGYGYEQYF.

The rearrangement uses TRBV30 and TRBJ2-2; D unclear. V lost 0 bases and J 4 bases, leaving 15 bases between the germline ends. CDR1 and CDR2 (germline): GTSNPN, SVGIG (reference sequence). This CDR3 has 16 residues. This CDR3 reads CAWSVRRAQRTGELFF. CDR3 coding DNA: TGTGCCTGGAGTGTACGAAGAGCCCAGCGCACCGGGGAGCTGTTTTTT.

V gene TRBV25-1 combines with J gene TRBJ2-1; 8 nucleotides align to TRBD2. The CDR3 loop spans 14 amino acids. J gave up 5 bases and V 9 bases, and 9 bases lay outside the gene matches. Germline-derived CDR1 and CDR2 are MGHDK and SYGVNS. CDR3 in DNA: TGTGCCAGTCCCGGGGGGGGAAAGGACAATGAGCAGTTCTTC. Protein sequence: CASPGGGKDNEQFF.

This clonotype came up a few times. The chain employs TRBV5-1 and TRBJ2-7; D is unresolved. V was clipped by 1 base and J by 7 bases, with 15 bases between them. CDR1 and CDR2 (germline): SGHRS, YFSETQ. This CDR3 is built from 14 residues. The CDR3 DNA sequence: TGCGCCAGCAGCTTGCAGGACCCCTCTACGGAGCAGTACTTC. It yields the protein CASSLQDPSTEQYF.